The clone carrying this T cell receptor (beta chain) was seen many times. The antigen is unknown. These data belong to a study of T cells after yellow fever vaccination. Study-wide points: Detected again after the booster were most primary-vaccination clones, at 95% to 97% CD4 and 70% to 90% CD8.

Researchers made TCR cDNA using 5'RACE template switching, and this step added a universal primer site and UMIs. TCRdb analysed the 5' RACE reads with MiXCR anew, one entry per CDR3 protein. This sample has approximately 120,000 distinct CDR3 sequences, with more than 6.5% found just once. V lost 7 bases to trimming and J lost 1 base, with 5 bases between them. This CDR3 has 11 residues. In germline, CDR1 is SGHRS, CDR2 YFSETQ. The chain joins TRBV5-1 to TRBJ1-1; D ambiguous. The clonotype was recovered from a man between 18 and 29 years old who received the YFV17D yellow fever vaccine. This material consisted of CD4+ T cells sorted from PBMCs, taken 9 to 11 days after the first yellow fever vaccination. The CDR3: CASQGNTEAFF. In DNA, the CDR3 is TGCGCCAGCCAAGGGAACACTGAAGCTTTCTTT.